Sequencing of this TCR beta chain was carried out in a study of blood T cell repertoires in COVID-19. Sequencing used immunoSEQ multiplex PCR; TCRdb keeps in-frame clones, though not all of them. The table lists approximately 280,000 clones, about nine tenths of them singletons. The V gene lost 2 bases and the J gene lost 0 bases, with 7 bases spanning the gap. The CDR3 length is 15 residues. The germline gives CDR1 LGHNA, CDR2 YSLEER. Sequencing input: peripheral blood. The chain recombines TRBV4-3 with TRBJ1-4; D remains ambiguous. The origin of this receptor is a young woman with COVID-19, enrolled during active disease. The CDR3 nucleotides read TGCGCCAGCAGCCAAACAGACACAACTAATGAAAAACTGTTTTTT. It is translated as CASSQTDTTNEKLFF.